A selection of T cell receptor beta chains follows, all from one sample in a study of T cell responses to AZD1222 COVID-19 vaccine. The method was immunoSEQ multiplex PCR; TCRdb's version includes in-frame clones alone and lacks a portion of them. Of roughly 150,000 clones detected, about 90% appear once; the ten largest clones hold about 8.9%. This specimen consisted of peripheral blood, obtained 28 days after the second AZD1222 dose. The origin of the receptors is an adult who received the AZD1222 COVID-19 vaccine. Both conserved end residues are part of each CDR3.

cdr3_aa | v_call
CASSVAADGVYGYTF | TRBV9
CASSQGWGYTF | TRBV28
CASSHPGLAGGPGGEGDGEQFF | TRBV3-1/TRBV3-2
CASAYKYGGDYEQYF | TRBV11-2
CASSSTPGLVNTGELFF | TRBV27
CSASYRVYGNEQFF | TRBV20-1
CASSRGGEIYEGYTF | TRBV6-2/TRBV6-3
CASSGIQGPGSEQYF | TRBV5-1
CSARTVQHGYTF | TRBV29-1
CAWSVKGTSDDTQYF | TRBV30
CASSLEQGAYGYTF | TRBV7-9
CASSEAMPGAGSPLHF | TRBV6-1
CASSVEGGVVTGELFF | TRBV9
CASSRYRGSAYEQYF | TRBV3-1/TRBV3-2
CASSQQGATNEKLFF | TRBV19
CASREESSYNEQFF | TRBV5-1
CASSQAAAGGYNEQFF | TRBV4-2
CASSIGGTASYEQYF | TRBV19
CAWTGQKAFF | TRBV30
CASSSNDRGPRQPQHF | TRBV27
CASTAQGARSGYEQYF | TRBV2
CASSQEYGGGQFF | TRBV4-2
CASSQGTNTEAFF | TRBV4-3
CASQSWTGIAYGYTF | TRBV19
CASSAGDRVKKTQYF | TRBV5-1